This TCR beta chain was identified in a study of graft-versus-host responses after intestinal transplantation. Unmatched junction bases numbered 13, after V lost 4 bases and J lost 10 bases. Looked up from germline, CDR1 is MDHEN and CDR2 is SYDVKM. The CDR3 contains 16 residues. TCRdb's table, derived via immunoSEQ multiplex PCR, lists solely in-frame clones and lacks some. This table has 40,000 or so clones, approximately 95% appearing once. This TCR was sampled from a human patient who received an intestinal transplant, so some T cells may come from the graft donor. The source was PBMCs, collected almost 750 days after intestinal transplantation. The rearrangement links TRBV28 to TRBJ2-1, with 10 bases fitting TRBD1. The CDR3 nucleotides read TGTGCCAGCAGTTCACGCCGGGACAGGGGATTAAGAGAGCAGTTCTTC. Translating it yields CASSSRRDRGLREQFF.